The 17 T cell receptor beta chains below all came from one sample that was sequenced in a study of shared clonotypes between healthy human individuals. Generated by immunoSEQ multiplex PCR, the TCRdb table keeps only in-frame clones and is missing some. The table has around 990,000 clones, 60% to 80% seen once; the top ten hold approximately 0.9%. Sequenced sample: memory CD4+ T cells from PBMCs. Documented subset: CD45RA-negative fraction. The receptors stem from a man younger than 35 in good health. Some clones in this sample may be carry-over from other donors' samples.

In its sample, this clone was seen once. This chain links TRBV19 with TRBJ2-1; 7 bases are a match to TRBD2. The CDR3 covers 15 residues. The germline CDR1 and CDR2 sequences are LNHDA and SQIVND (reference sequence). The trim removed 4 bases at V and 3 bases at J, leaving 6 bases unmatched. CDR3 protein: CASSNPGGSYNEQFF. The CDR3 DNA sequence: TGTGCCAGTAGTAACCCCGGCGGGAGCTACAATGAGCAGTTCTTC.

The chain combines TRBV2 with TRBJ2-7, with D perhaps matching TRBD2 (5 bases). V shed 4 bases and J shed 9 bases, with 19 bases lying between them. CDR1 is SNHLY, CDR2 FYNNEI, per germline. The CDR3 extends over 14 amino acids. This chain's CDR3 is CASSVVGAANVQYF. CDR3 nucleotide sequence: TGTGCCAGCAGTGTGGTGGGAGCTGCCAACGTGCAGTACTTC. Together with reference TRBV2 and TRBJ2-7, the CDR3 gives the full variable domain: EPEVTQTPSHQVTQMGQEVILRCVPISNHLYFYWYRQILGQKVEFLVSFYNNEISEKSEIFDDQFSVERPDGSNFTLKIRSTKLEDSAMYFCASSVVGAANVQYFGPGTRLTVT.

Written as DNA, the CDR3 is TGTGCCAGCACTGTAGCCAAAAACATTCAGTACTTC. Protein sequence: CASTVAKNIQYF. J is TRBJ2-4 and V is TRBV2; no clear D. Germline assignment: CDR1 SNHLY and CDR2 FYNNEI. The CDR3 runs to 12 residues. V was pared by 7 bases and J by 0 bases, with 4 bases between.

The chain links TRBV5-4 to TRBJ2-1; 10 nucleotides match TRBD2. The germline gives CDR1 SGHNT, CDR2 YYREEE (reference sequence). V trimming: 2 bases; J trimming: 3 bases; junction bases outside the gene matches: 5. This CDR3 has 16 residues. The CDR3: CASSFGLAALYNEQFF. The CDR3 DNA reads as TGTGCCAGCAGCTTCGGACTAGCGGCTCTCTACAATGAGCAGTTCTTC. The full variable domain, with the rest looked up from reference TRBV5-4 and TRBJ2-1, is ETGVTQSPTHLIKTRGQQVTLRCSSQSGHNTVSWYQQALGQGPQFIFQYYREEENGRGNFPPRFSGLQFPNYSSELNVNALELDDSALYLCASSFGLAALYNEQFFGPGTRLTVL.

The chain combines TRBV7-2 with TRBJ2-1, with D perhaps TRBD1 (6 bases). Trimming stripped 1 base from V and 9 bases from J, with 10 bases between. Germline V gives CDR1 SGHTA, CDR2 FQGNSA. This CDR3 region has 13 residues. This CDR3 reads CASSLDRAGEQFF. Here the CDR3 DNA reads TGTGCCAGCAGCTTAGACAGGGCGGGTGAGCAGTTCTTC.

V and J are TRBV14 and TRBJ1-1, with 8 bases identical to TRBD1. This CDR3 is 15 amino acids long. In germline, CDR1 is SGHDN, CDR2 FVKESK. Unmatched junction bases numbered 9, after V lost 4 bases and J lost 5 bases. The CDR3 region has the DNA TGTGCCAGCAGCCCGACGGACAGGGTTGAGACTGAAGCTTTCTTT. Protein: CASSPTDRVETEAFF.

As for this clone: The same CDR3 is also encoded by other DNA sequences in this sample. The chain uses TRBV11-2 and TRBJ1-1, with 9 bases lining up with TRBD1. Unmatched junction bases numbered 2, after V lost 5 bases and J lost 4 bases. The CDR3 sequence is 13 residues long. Per the germline V gene, CDR1 is SGHAT and CDR2 is FQNNGV. CDR3 coding DNA: TGTGCCAGCAGCCTGGACAGGGGCACTGAAGCTTTCTTT. This translates into CASSLDRGTEAFF.

The rearrangement links TRBV27 to TRBJ2-2; D possibly corresponds to TRBD2 (5 bases). V was shortened by 8 bases and J by 0 bases, with 19 bases between the two germline ends. The CDR3 has 17 amino acids. The germline V gene has CDR1 MNHEY and CDR2 SMNVEV (reference sequence). CDR3 nucleotides: TGTGCCAGCTCTGACCTCGGTAGGAGGACGAACACCGGGGAGCTGTTTTTT. It encodes CASSDLGRRTNTGELFF.

The V gene is TRBV27, the J gene TRBJ2-2; TRBD2 might be the D (6 bases). Trimming removed 4 bases at V and 1 base at J, with 16 bases between. There are 17 residues in the CDR3. Germline V CDR1 and CDR2: MNHEY, SMNVEV (reference sequence). CDR3 coding DNA: TGTGCCAGCAGTTGGGACTCCCTCAACCAGAACACCGGGGAGCTGTTTTTT. Its protein is CASSWDSLNQNTGELFF.

This clone was observed once. The genes are TRBV5-1 and TRBJ2-5; 7 positions match TRBD1. This CDR3 contains 15 residues. The V gene end was trimmed by 2 bases and the J gene end by 1 base; junction bases not matched to a gene: 5. The V gene's germline CDR1 is SGHRS and CDR2 YFSETQ. The CDR3: CASSLMTGPQETQYF. The DNA of the CDR3 is TGCGCCAGCAGCTTAATGACAGGGCCCCAAGAGACCCAGTACTTC.

The rearrangement links TRBV19 to TRBJ2-5; 7 bases line up with TRBD2. V shed 3 bases and J 5 bases; nucleotides not matched to a gene: 9. The germline CDR1 and CDR2 sequences are LNHDA and SQIVND (reference sequence). The CDR3 has 15 amino acids. The CDR3 sequence is CASSITGGRRETQYF. CDR3 nucleotides: TGTGCCAGTAGTATCACGGGCGGGAGACGGGAGACCCAGTACTTC.

The rearrangement joins TRBV11-2 to TRBJ2-5; possible D gene TRBD2, 6 bases. The CDR3 covers 14 residues. V gave up 1 base and J gave up 5 bases, with 11 bases separating them. CDR1 is SGHAT and CDR2 is FQNNGV in the germline V gene. CDR3 nucleotide sequence: TGTGCCAGCAGCTTAGGACGGGGGATGGAGACCCAGTACTTC. Amino acid sequence: CASSLGRGMETQYF.

The J gene is TRBJ2-1, the V gene TRBV7-9; 7 nucleotides line up with TRBD2. The V segment lost 4 bases and the J segment 4 bases; nucleotides outside the gene matches: 13. Germline lookup yields CDR1 SEHNR and CDR2 FQNEAQ (reference sequence). The CDR3 is 17 residues long. The CDR3 region is CASSSPLGREYYNEQFF. Written as DNA, the CDR3 is TGTGCCAGCAGCTCTCCGTTAGGGCGGGAGTATTACAATGAGCAGTTCTTC.

This rearrangement joins TRBV7-9 to TRBJ2-7; D possibly corresponds to TRBD2 (6 bases). The CDR3 loop spans 15 amino acids. Between the trimmed V and J ends, which lost 6 bases and 3 bases, there was a span of 18 bases. Germline CDR1 is SEHNR and CDR2 is FQNEAQ (reference sequence). The CDR3 reads CASRAIRGKIYEQYF. CDR3 DNA: TGTGCCAGCAGAGCAATCCGGGGGAAAATCTACGAGCAGTACTTC.

The V call is TRBV7-2, the J call TRBJ2-4; TRBD2 matches 10 bases. Germline V gene data show CDR1 as SGHTA and CDR2 as FQGNSA. The junction had 10 bases not matched to a gene; V was cut back by 5 bases and J by 9 bases. CDR3 size: 15 residues. CDR3 nucleotide sequence: TGTGCCAGCAGCCCCGGACTAGCGGATGGGCCCATTCAGTACTTC. Translation: CASSPGLADGPIQYF. The full variable domain, completed using reference TRBV7-2 and TRBJ2-4, is GAGVSQSPSNKVTEKGKDVELRCDPISGHTALYWYRQSLGQGLEFLIYFQGNSAPDKSGLPSDRFSAERTGGSVSTLTIQRTQQEDSAVYLCASSPGLADGPIQYFGAGTRLSVL.

This clone came up once. V usage is TRBV7-3 and J usage is TRBJ2-3; 9 bases map to TRBD2. With V trimmed by 3 bases and J by 4 bases, 5 bases remained unmatched. The CDR3 sequence is 15 residues long. Germline V gene lookup returns CDR1 SGHTA and CDR2 FQGTGA. CDR3 sequence (DNA): TGTGCCAGCAGCTTTAGCGGGAGTCCGGCAGATACGCAGTATTTT. Its translation: CASSFSGSPADTQYF.

As for this clone: The sample carries other DNA sequences with the same CDR3. The chain combines TRBV6-6 with TRBJ1-4, with D perhaps TRBD1 (5 bases). In germline, CDR1 is MNHNY, CDR2 SVGAGI (reference sequence). V was trimmed by 4 bases and J by 4 bases, leaving 10 bases between them. The CDR3 extends over 14 amino acids. In nucleotides, the CDR3 is TGTGCCAGCAGTTCCGGGACGGGTAATGAAAAACTGTTTTTT. It is translated as CASSSGTGNEKLFF.